This T cell receptor beta chain came from a study of blood T cell repertoires in COVID-19. For the study at large: The origin of the acute and convalescent COVID-19 samples was the United States, Italy and Spain. Sources were T cells, B-cell-depleted T cells, or PBMCs; the material itself was cDNA or gDNA.

Germline V gene sequence: CDR1 LGHNA, CDR2 YSLEER. The CDR3 extends over 15 amino acids. The V and J ends lost 8 bases and 4 bases respectively, with 17 bases between them. Sequencing used immunoSEQ multiplex PCR; TCRdb keeps in-frame clones, though not all of them. The top ten hold around 13% of the sample, which has over 250,000 clones, over 75% seen once. What was sequenced was peripheral blood. The J gene is TRBJ2-2, the V gene TRBV4-3, with D possibly matching TRBD1 (7 bases). The sequence derives from a woman aged 55-70 years with acute or convalescent COVID-19. Here the CDR3 reads CASGQRAGGTGELFF. The CDR3, as DNA: TGCGCCAGCGGACAGCGGGCAGGGGGCACCGGGGAGCTGTTTTTT.